One sample yielded the 7 T cell receptor beta chains listed below, sequenced in a study of metastatic and nonmetastatic thyroid tumors. Among the patients, none had received any treatment before thyroid surgery. TCRdb re-called the PCR reads through MiXCR. The table has about 28,000 clones, more than 20% seen once; the top ten hold 2% to 3%. Specimen: blood. The receptors shown here come from a female donor with papillary thyroid cancer or a benign thyroid nodule (not recorded which). Some clones in this sample may be carry-over from other donors' samples.

This clone was counted a few times. Possible read error: a much larger clone is one base away. The V and J genes are TRBV5-5 and TRBJ2-3; D ambiguous. This CDR3 is built from 12 residues. CDR1 is SGHKS and CDR2 is YYEKEE in the germline V gene (reference sequence). The CDR3 DNA sequence: TGTGCCAGCAGCCGTAGCACAGATGCGCAGTATTTT. Translated, it gives CASSRSTDAQYF.

This clone was recorded once. The final CDR3 position lacks the conserved phenylalanine or tryptophan, pointing to a likely read error. The chain employs TRBV19 and TRBJ2-3, with TRBD2 identical over 10 bases. The CDR3 runs 17 residues. The J segment lost 1 base and the V segment lost 5 bases, leaving 9 bases of the junction unmatched. The germline gives CDR1 LNHDA, CDR2 SQIVND (reference sequence). The CDR3 DNA reads as TGTGCCAGTAGTTTCCCTAGCGGGGGTGTAGGCACAGATACGCAGTATTGT. Protein sequence: CASSFPSGGVGTDTQYC.

In its sample, this clone is medium-sized (0.01 to 0.1%). The CDR3 loop is CASSRSPDSLNIQYF. In nucleotides, the CDR3 is TGTGCCAGCAGTAGATCCCCGGACAGCCTAAACATTCAGTACTTC. This chain joins TRBV6-2 or TRBV6-3 and TRBJ2-4; TRBD1 might be the D (6 bases). This CDR3 comprises 15 residues. Per the germline V gene, CDR1 is MNHEY and CDR2 is SVGEGT. Trimming removed 5 bases from V and 6 bases from J, with 17 bases in between.

This clone appeared many times. The chain is built from TRBV20-1 and TRBJ2-3; possible D gene TRBD2, 5 bases. The V and J ends lost 2 bases and 5 bases respectively, with 17 bases between them. The germline gives CDR1 DFQATT, CDR2 SNEGSKA (reference sequence). The CDR3 extends over 15 amino acids. The CDR3 loop reads CSARNYVGVVDTQYF. The CDR3 coding sequence is TGCAGTGCTAGAAACTACGTGGGAGTGGTAGATACGCAGTATTTT.

By share, this clone ranks as medium-sized. The rearrangement uses TRBV27 and TRBJ2-7; possible D gene TRBD1, 6 bases. With 2 bases removed from V and 2 bases from J, the gap between germline ends came to 10 bases. CDR1 and CDR2 from the germline V gene are MNHEY and SMNVEV (reference sequence). The CDR3 has 14 amino acids. CDR3 bases: TGTGCCAGCAGTTTAACGCGACAGGCCTACGAGCAGTACTTC. It encodes CASSLTRQAYEQYF.

With respect to this clone: Its ends do not fully match the called genes, so a read error is possible. CDR3 bases: TGCAGTGCTAGACCCCCGGGGACTAGCGGGAGCGGACCAGATAGGCAGTATTTT. Protein sequence: CSARPPGTSGSGPDRQYF. The chain employs TRBV20-1 and TRBJ2-3, with 14 bases identical to TRBD2. The CDR3 consists of 18 residues. Per germline, CDR1 DFQATT and CDR2 SNEGSKA (reference sequence).

J is TRBJ1-5 and V is TRBV20-1; 7 nucleotides line up with TRBD1. Germline loops: CDR1 DFQATT, CDR2 SNEGSKA (reference sequence). With 5 bases clipped from V and 1 base from J, the junction kept 8 bases outside the gene matches. The CDR3 extends over 15 amino acids. The CDR3 DNA follows: TGCAGTGCTCATCTCGGACAGGACAGCAATCAGCCCCAGCATTTT. It translates to CSAHLGQDSNQPQHF.